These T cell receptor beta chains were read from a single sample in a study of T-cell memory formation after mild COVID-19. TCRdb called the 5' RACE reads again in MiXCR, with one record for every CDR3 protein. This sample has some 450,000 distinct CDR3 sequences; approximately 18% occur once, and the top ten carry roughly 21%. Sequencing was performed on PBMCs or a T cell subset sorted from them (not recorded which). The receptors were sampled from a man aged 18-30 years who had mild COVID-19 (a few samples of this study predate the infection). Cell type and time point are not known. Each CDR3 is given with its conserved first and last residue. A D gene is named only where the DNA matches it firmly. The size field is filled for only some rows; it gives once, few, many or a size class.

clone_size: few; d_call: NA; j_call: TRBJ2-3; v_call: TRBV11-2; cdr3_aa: CASSPRGHLGTDTQYF; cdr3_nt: TGTGCCAGCAGCCCCCGCGGGCACCTTGGCACAGATACGCAGTATTTT
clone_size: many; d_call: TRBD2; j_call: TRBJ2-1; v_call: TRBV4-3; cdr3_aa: CASSPGGPEPHEQFF; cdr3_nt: TGCGCCAGCAGCCCGGGGGGACCCGAGCCCCATGAGCAGTTCTTC
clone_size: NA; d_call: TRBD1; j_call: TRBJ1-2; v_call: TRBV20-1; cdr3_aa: CSARGQGILTYTF; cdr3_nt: TGCAGTGCTAGAGGACAGGGGATTCTGACCTACACCTTC
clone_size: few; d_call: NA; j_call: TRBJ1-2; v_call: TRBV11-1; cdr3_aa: CASSFTTNYGYTF; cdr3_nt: TGTGCCAGCAGCTTCACAACTAACTATGGCTACACCTTC
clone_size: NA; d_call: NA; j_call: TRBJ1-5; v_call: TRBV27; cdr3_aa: CASRAHQGLAQPQHF; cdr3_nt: TGTGCCAGCAGAGCCCACCAGGGTCTGGCGCAGCCCCAGCATTTT
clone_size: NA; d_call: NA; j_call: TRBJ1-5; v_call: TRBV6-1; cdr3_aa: CASSELTDSSNQPQHF; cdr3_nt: TGTGCCAGCAGTGAATTGACAGACAGCAGCAATCAGCCCCAGCATTTT
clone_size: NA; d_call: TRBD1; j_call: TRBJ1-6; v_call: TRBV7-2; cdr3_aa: CASSFRGEGDSPLHF; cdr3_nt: TGTGCCAGCAGCTTCAGGGGGGAGGGGGATTCACCCCTCCACTTT
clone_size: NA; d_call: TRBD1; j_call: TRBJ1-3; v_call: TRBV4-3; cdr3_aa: CASSQDRTGGNTIYF; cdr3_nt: TGCGCCAGCAGCCAAGATCGGACAGGTGGAAACACCATATATTTT
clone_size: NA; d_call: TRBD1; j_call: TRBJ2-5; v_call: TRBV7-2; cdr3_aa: CASSRTGVQETQYF; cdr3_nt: TGTGCCAGCAGTAGAACAGGGGTCCAAGAGACCCAGTACTTC
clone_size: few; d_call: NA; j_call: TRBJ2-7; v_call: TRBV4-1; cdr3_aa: CASSQEHRASYEQYF; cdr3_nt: TGCGCCAGCAGCCAGGAGCACAGGGCCAGCTACGAGCAGTACTTC
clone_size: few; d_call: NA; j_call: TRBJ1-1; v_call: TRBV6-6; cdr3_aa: CASSSPLMRGNTEAFF; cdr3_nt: TGTGCCAGCAGTAGCCCCCTTATGAGGGGGAACACTGAAGCTTTCTTT
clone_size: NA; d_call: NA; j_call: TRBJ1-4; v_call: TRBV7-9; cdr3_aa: CASSLVTGYEKLFF; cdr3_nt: TGTGCCAGCAGCTTAGTTACCGGGTATGAAAAACTGTTTTTT
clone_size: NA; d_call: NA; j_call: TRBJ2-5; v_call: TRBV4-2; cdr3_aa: CASSQGSQGSETQYF; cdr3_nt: TGTGCCAGCAGCCAAGGATCACAGGGATCGGAGACCCAGTACTTC
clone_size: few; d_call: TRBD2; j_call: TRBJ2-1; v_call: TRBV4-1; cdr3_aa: CASSQNGGAGEQFF; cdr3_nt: TGCGCCAGCAGCCAAAACGGGGGGGCGGGTGAGCAGTTCTTC
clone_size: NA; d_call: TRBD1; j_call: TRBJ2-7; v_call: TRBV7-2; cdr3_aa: CASSSDRGQLEQYF; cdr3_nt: TGTGCCAGCAGCTCCGACAGGGGGCAACTCGAGCAGTACTTC
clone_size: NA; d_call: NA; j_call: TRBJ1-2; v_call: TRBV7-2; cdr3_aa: CASNPQGGEGYTF; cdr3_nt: TGTGCCAGCAACCCACAGGGAGGTGAGGGCTACACCTTC
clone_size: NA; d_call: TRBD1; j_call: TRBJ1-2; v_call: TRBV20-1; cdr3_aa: CSASNPRDRGDYGYTF; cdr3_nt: TGCAGTGCTTCCAACCCCCGGGACAGGGGAGACTATGGCTACACCTTC
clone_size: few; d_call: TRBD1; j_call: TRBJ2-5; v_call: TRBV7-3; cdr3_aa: CASSLGVQGPRQETQYF; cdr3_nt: TGTGCCAGCAGCTTAGGGGTACAGGGGCCCCGCCAAGAGACCCAGTACTTC
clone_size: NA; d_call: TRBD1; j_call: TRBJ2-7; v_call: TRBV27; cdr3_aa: CASRTGFGEQYF; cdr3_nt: TGTGCCAGCAGGACAGGGTTTGGCGAGCAGTACTTC
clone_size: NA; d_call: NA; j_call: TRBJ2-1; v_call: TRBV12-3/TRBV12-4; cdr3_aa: CASSLGGQFF; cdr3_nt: TGTGCCAGCAGTTTGGGGGGCCAGTTCTTC
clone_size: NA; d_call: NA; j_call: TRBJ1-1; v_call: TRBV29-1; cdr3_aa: CSVASQIMNTEAFF; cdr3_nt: TGCAGCGTTGCCTCACAGATAATGAACACTGAAGCTTTCTTT
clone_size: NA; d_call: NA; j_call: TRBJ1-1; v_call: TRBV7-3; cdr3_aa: CASSRKGADTEAFF; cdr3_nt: TGTGCCAGCAGCCGAAAAGGGGCTGACACTGAAGCTTTCTTT